This T cell receptor (beta chain) was sequenced in a study of blood T cells in healthy people across ages. Together with a sample-barcoded 5' primer, a J-beta primer mix was included in a second PCR lasting about 7 to 11 cycles. TCRdb ran MiXCR on the 5' RACE reads and lists one entry per CDR3 protein. The sample consists of around 1.1 million distinct CDR3 sequences, more than 30% of them appearing once. V was clipped by 5 bases and J by 1 base, with 8 bases between them. CDR3 length: 12 amino acids. Germline V CDR1 and CDR2: SQVTM, ANQGSEA. This clonotype was obtained from a young man in good health. The genes are TRBV29-1 and TRBJ1-1, with D possibly TRBD1 on 5 matching bases. The sample comprised blood. As DNA, the CDR3 is TGCAGCGTTATTGACAGGAACACTGAAGCTTTCTTT. Protein sequence: CSVIDRNTEAFF.